This TCR beta chain came from a study of blood T cell repertoires in COVID-19. Overall study context: COVID-19 samples, acute and convalescent, were from the United States, Italy and Spain.

Germline trimming cut 5 bases from V and 6 bases from J; bases unmatched to any gene: 10. Germline V gene lookup returns CDR1 SGHTA and CDR2 FQGTGA. This CDR3 contains 15 residues. Original analysis: Researchers report that nucleated cell counts were estimated from reference gene primer amplification. TCRdb keeps only in-frame clones here, not all; method: immunoSEQ multiplex PCR. V, J and clone size are taken as reported in that table, and D and trimming were inferred from the DNA itself. The sample has around 160,000 clones; 70% to 90% are singletons. Material for sequencing was peripheral blood. This TCR derives from a human donor in a cohort sampled during active COVID-19. This sequence joins TRBV7-3 and TRBJ2-1, with 7 bases lining up with TRBD2. In DNA form, the CDR3 reads TGTGCCAGCAGCCGAGAGTGGGAGGGTGGCAATGAGCAGTTCTTC. The encoded protein is CASSREWEGGNEQFF.